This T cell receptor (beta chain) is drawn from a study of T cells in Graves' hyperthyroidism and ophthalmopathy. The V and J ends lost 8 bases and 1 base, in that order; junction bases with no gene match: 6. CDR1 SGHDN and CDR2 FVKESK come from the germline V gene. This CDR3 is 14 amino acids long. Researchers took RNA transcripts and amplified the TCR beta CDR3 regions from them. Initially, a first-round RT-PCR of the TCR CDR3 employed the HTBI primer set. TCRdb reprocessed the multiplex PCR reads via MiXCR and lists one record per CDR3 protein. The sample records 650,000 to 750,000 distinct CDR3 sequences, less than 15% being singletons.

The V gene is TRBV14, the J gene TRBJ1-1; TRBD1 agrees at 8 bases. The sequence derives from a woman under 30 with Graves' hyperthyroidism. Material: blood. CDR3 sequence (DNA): TGTGCCAGCGCCGTAGGGACAGGGAACACTGAAGCTTTCTTT. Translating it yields CASAVGTGNTEAFF.